This T cell receptor beta chain was recovered during a study of human T cells and chemical hapten exposure (dated by TCRdb to 2020 to 2023). About the investigation overall: For sensitization, 2% DPC in acetone was applied to a roughly 2 cm by roughly 2 cm area of upper inner arm skin. Blood was sampled from patients pre-sensitization (week 0) and at 2, 6 and about 24 weeks after DPC sensitization. Patch tests used Finn chambers with 0.01% DPC on the upper back, scored after 6 days by International Contact Dermatitis Research Group standards. The mostly female patient cohort included alopecia areata with under or over 50% scalp involvement, alopecia totalis and alopecia universalis. The study tracked peripheral blood TCR repertoire changes in vivo during primary and secondary sensitization to the hapten diphenylcyclopropenone (DPC) in alopecia patients. Blood for TCR sequencing was provided by twenty-nine alopecia patients at one to four time points (pre-sensitization, 2, 6 and 24 weeks). Libraries were pooled for sequencing, and per-sample TCR yields varied mainly because of small differences in library volumes within the pool. Weekly therapeutic DPC doses were additionally applied to the scalp of patients throughout the roughly 25-week study period. Findings and caveats that apply to the study as a whole: Repeated subsampling changed both the strength of the expansion versus patch-test correlation and the threshold at which that correlation became significant. Expanded TCRs formed significantly more large CDR3 similarity clusters than pre-sensitization or healthy control sets, consistent with antigen-driven responses. No change with DPC sensitization was found in the number of TCRs above 1 in 1000 frequency, and no evidence of global repertoire structure alterations was found. Patch test score was positively correlated with the number of PT1 expanded TCRs, with significance at thresholds 8, 16 and 32 but not at 4. Because every patient had alopecia, a presumed autoimmune disease, the patients' immune response might differ from that of healthy individuals.

The CDR3 spans 13 residues, from the cysteine through the phenylalanine. Only the CDR3 region is kept as DNA, spanning 39 bases read in frame from base 1. According to the germline V gene (reference sequence), CDR1 reads SEHNR and CDR2 reads FQNEAQ. Relative to germline, V is 2 bases shorter and J is 1 base shorter, with 5 bases between their ends. A single count supports this clonotype. Its antigen target is currently unknown. Base qualities were left out, and no much larger clone turns up one base away. Resting on one read, the evidence is weak. The receptor library was made with RACE. The data were produced on a NextSeq 500. Library preparation attached unique molecular identifiers to individual cDNA molecules for quantitative, reproducible TCR counting. Each blood RNA sample was used to sequence both TCR alpha and TCR beta chains. In the source study's methods: Samples had a median of about 96,000 TCRs, with a range from roughly 23,224 to 700,000. The Decombinator software suite was used to annotate the V, J and CDR3 of the TCR reads. For the PS versus PT1 abundance plots, all samples were subsampled to the same number of TCRs (28,000). Expanded TCRs were defined as absent before sensitization and observed at least eight times at the 2-week time point. The public sequencing data were trimmed at Q25 with fastp and processed into clonotypes with MiXCR by TCRdb, which kept only in-frame beta chains. Each CDR3 protein appears once, grouped with its most common genes and DNA. TCRdb's processing, not the study's, gives the V and J calls here. For this sample the table gives 110,000 or so distinct CDR3 sequences, of which 9.2% were detected only once. Of the sample, over 3% is held by the ten largest clones.

This specimen's time point label, per the study, means: patch test 2, 6 weeks after DPC sensitization. The treatment or condition label for this specimen denotes: therapeutic diphenylcyclopropenone sensitization with weekly scalp DPC. At every patch-test visit, the blood draw took place before the patch test was put on. Patients were eligible if aged 18 to 70, diagnosed with alopecia and judged suitable for DPC therapy, and pregnant patients were excluded. Total RNA was isolated from unfractionated whole blood collected in Tempus Blood RNA tubes. The chain was built from TRBV7-9 and TRBJ1-1; no D segment can be confidently identified. This specimen was whole blood, taken in connection with sensitization to the hapten diphenylcyclopropenone (DPC). The sequence was collected from a woman aged 35 to 49 with alopecia areata. Some clones in this sample may be carry-over from other donors' samples. The CDR3 protein is CASSLNKNTEAFF. The nucleotide sequence reads as follows: TGTGCCAGCAGCTTAAATAAGAACACTGAAGCTTTCTTT.